The 30 T cell receptor beta chains below were found in one sample sequenced in a study of control samples from healthy donors and cancer patients. Produced via immunoSEQ multiplex PCR; TCRdb's table is partial and in-frame only. The sample yields about 140,000 clones, around 94% seen once. Sample: blood. All receptors derive from a man in his forties in good health.

The rearrangement uses TRBV5-4 and TRBJ1-1; 7 bases match TRBD1. V shed 5 bases, J shed 5 bases, and the junction held 9 bases outside the gene matches. CDR1 and CDR2 from the germline V gene are SGHNT and YYREEE (reference sequence). CDR3 length equals 14 residues. The CDR3, as DNA: TGTGCCAGCAGATACAGGGGCAGGGAAACTGAAGCTTTCTTT. Translating it yields CASRYRGRETEAFF. Filled out from reference TRBV5-4 and TRBJ1-1, the complete variable domain reads ETGVTQSPTHLIKTRGQQVTLRCSSQSGHNTVSWYQQALGQGPQFIFQYYREEENGRGNFPPRFSGLQFPNYSSELNVNALELDDSALYLCASRYRGRETEAFFGQGTRLTVV.

This clone was seen only a few times. The V gene is TRBV4-3, the J gene TRBJ1-6, with D uncertain. The CDR3 sequence is 13 residues long. Germline V gene data show CDR1 as LGHNA and CDR2 as YSLEER. The germline V and J ends were trimmed by 8 bases and 8 bases, with 13 bases remaining between them. The CDR3 DNA follows: TGCGCCAGCGGTACGAACAGCCATTCACCCCTCCACTTT. This gives the protein CASGTNSHSPLHF.

The chain's CDR3 is CASSVWTETNSPLHF. Here the CDR3 DNA reads TGTGCCAGCAGCGTGTGGACAGAGACAAATTCACCCCTCCACTTT. This rearrangement joins TRBV9 to TRBJ1-6; tentatively, D is TRBD1 (6 bases). V was pared by 2 bases and J by 7 bases, with 13 bases between. Germline V gene sequence: CDR1 SGDLS, CDR2 YYNGEE. This CDR3 has 15 residues.

Written as DNA, the CDR3 is TGTGCCAGCAGTGAATCAGTTACCTCTGGGGCCAACGTCCTGACTTTC. Residues: CASSESVTSGANVLTF. The chain carries TRBV6-1 and TRBJ2-6; D is uncertain. Germline V CDR1 and CDR2: MNHNS, SASEGT. The CDR3 contains 16 residues. V lost 2 bases, J lost 0 bases, and 8 bases lay in between.

The V and J genes are TRBV5-4 and TRBJ1-1, with D unclear. The V gene lost 3 bases and the J gene lost 2 bases, with 14 bases spanning the gap. Germline values: CDR1 SGHNT, CDR2 YYREEE (reference sequence). This CDR3 comprises 15 residues. As DNA, the CDR3 is TGTGCCAGCAGCTCGCCCCCGTGGGGAAACACTGAAGCTTTCTTT. Protein sequence: CASSSPPWGNTEAFF.

The rearrangement links TRBV10-1 to TRBJ1-1; 10 nucleotides match TRBD1. CDR1 and CDR2 (germline): WNHNN, SYGVQD (reference sequence). V lost 6 bases and J lost 4; bases outside the gene matches: 2. The CDR3 runs 13 residues. The CDR3 is CASRRTGGTEAFF. DNA of the CDR3: TGCGCCAGCAGGAGGACAGGGGGCACTGAAGCTTTCTTT.

V gene TRBV28 combines with J gene TRBJ1-3, with 9 nucleotides matching TRBD1. CDR1 and CDR2 from the germline V gene are MDHEN and SYDVKM. This CDR3 has 15 amino acids. Germline trimming cut 4 bases from V and 2 bases from J; bases unmatched to any gene: 3. The CDR3 DNA reads TGTGCCAGCAGTTCAACAGGGGGCACTGGAAACACCATATATTTT. Encoded protein: CASSSTGGTGNTIYF.

The rearrangement joins TRBV28 to TRBJ2-2; D may match TRBD1 or TRBD2 (6 bases each). This CDR3 region has 16 residues. Trimming pared 3 bases from V and 4 bases from J, leaving 15 bases between. From germline, CDR1 is MDHEN and CDR2 SYDVKM. The CDR3 is CASSFLRGATTGELFF. The CDR3 nucleotides are TGTGCCAGCAGTTTTTTAAGGGGGGCCACCACCGGGGAGCTGTTTTTT.

The chain is built from TRBV2 and TRBJ1-3; D gene ambiguous. Germline V gene lookup returns CDR1 SNHLY and CDR2 FYNNEI. Between the trimmed V and J ends, which lost 4 bases and 0 bases, there was a span of 7 bases. The CDR3 spans 14 residues. CDR3 protein: CASSVEFSGNTIYF. In DNA form, the CDR3 reads TGTGCCAGCAGTGTCGAATTCTCTGGAAACACCATATATTTT.

The CDR3: CSVTRLDFRFF. CDR3 coding DNA: TGCAGTGTTACTCGACTAGATTTTCGGTTCTTC. The rearrangement links TRBV20-1 to TRBJ2-1, with TRBD2 as a possible D gene (6 bases). Germline CDR1 and CDR2: DFQATT and SNEGSKA (reference sequence). V lost 7 bases and J 15 bases, leaving 19 bases between the germline ends. The CDR3 contains 11 residues.

The V and J genes are TRBV2 and TRBJ2-5, with D tentatively TRBD1 (6 bases). V shed 5 bases and J shed 5 bases, with 12 bases lying between them. The CDR3 runs to 13 residues. Germline V lookup: CDR1 SNHLY, CDR2 FYNNEI. This chain's CDR3 is CASSLQGPETQYF. In DNA, the CDR3 is TGTGCCAGCAGTCTACAGGGTCCCGAGACCCAGTACTTC.

The gene calls are TRBV11-2 and TRBJ1-4; D unclear. This CDR3 contains 18 residues. Germline assignment: CDR1 SGHAT and CDR2 FQNNGV. The V gene lost 2 bases and the J gene lost 2 bases, with 18 bases spanning the gap. CDR3 region: CASSLPASWTGTNEKLFF. CDR3 DNA sequence: TGTGCCAGCAGCTTACCAGCCTCTTGGACCGGCACTAATGAAAAACTGTTTTTT.

This chain uses TRBV6-2 or TRBV6-3 with TRBJ1-5; D may be TRBD1 (6 bases). V lost 5 bases to trimming and J lost 3 bases, with 32 bases between them. The CDR3 runs to 21 residues. The V gene's germline CDR1 is MNHEY and CDR2 SVGEGT. CDR3 amino acids: CASSPKGFGQWPRISNQPQHF. The CDR3 nucleotides read TGTGCCAGCAGTCCCAAGGGATTCGGACAGTGGCCGAGAATATCCAATCAGCCCCAGCATTTT.

The chain uses TRBV18 and TRBJ1-1; perhaps TRBD1 as D (5 bases). This CDR3 spans 17 amino acids. Germline values: CDR1 KGHSH, CDR2 LQKENI. Trimming cost V 4 bases and J 0 bases, with 18 bases left between them. CDR3 DNA sequence: TGTGCCAGCTCACGTATCGGGTTAGGGGCCGTGAACACTGAAGCTTTCTTT. It translates to CASSRIGLGAVNTEAFF.

The chain employs TRBV28 and TRBJ1-5; no definite D call. Trimming removed 2 bases at V and 0 bases at J, with 8 bases between. The length of the CDR3 is 15 residues. Looked up from germline, CDR1 is MDHEN and CDR2 is SYDVKM. CDR3 region: CASSLTVPSNQPQHF. The CDR3 DNA sequence: TGTGCCAGCAGTTTAACAGTCCCTAGCAATCAGCCCCAGCATTTT. The variable domain in full, completed from reference TRBV28 and TRBJ1-5, reads DVKVTQSSRYLVKRTGEKVFLECVQDMDHENMFWYRQDPGLGLRLIYFSYDVKMKEKGDIPEGYSVSREKKERFSLILESASTNQTSMYLCASSLTVPSNQPQHFGDGTRLSIL.

The genes are TRBV11-2 and TRBJ1-2, with 9 bases identical to TRBD1. Germline CDR1 SGHAT, CDR2 FQNNGV. Trimming at V came to 5 bases and at J to 1 base, leaving 8 bases not matched to a gene. CDR3 length equals 16 residues. The CDR3 DNA sequence: TGTGCCAGCAGCCCAGGACAGGGGCGGATTAACTATGGCTACACCTTC. Protein product: CASSPGQGRINYGYTF. The full variable domain, its missing parts supplied by reference TRBV11-2 and TRBJ1-2, is EAGVAQSPRYKIIEKRQSVAFWCNPISGHATLYWYQQILGQGPKLLIQFQNNGVVDDSQLPKDRFSAERLKGVDSTLKIQPAKLEDSAVYLCASSPGQGRINYGYTFGSGTRLTVV.

This clone showed up just a few times. This chain uses TRBV7-9 with TRBJ1-2, with 11 bases matching TRBD1. This CDR3 has 16 amino acids. Germline assignment: CDR1 SEHNR and CDR2 FQNEAQ (reference sequence). V was pared by 1 base and J by 1 base, with 2 bases of the junction left unmatched. CDR3 region: CASSLGTGGNNYGYTF. The CDR3 DNA follows: TGTGCCAGCAGCTTAGGGACAGGGGGCAATAACTATGGCTACACCTTC.

The J gene is TRBJ1-3, the V gene TRBV9; possible D gene TRBD1, 6 bases. CDR3 length: 17 residues. Germline assignment: CDR1 SGDLS and CDR2 YYNGEE. The V end was cut by 0 bases, the J end by 0 bases, with 13 bases between. The CDR3 nucleotides are TGTGCCAGCAGCGTAGTAGCAGGGGCCAGCTCTGGAAACACCATATATTTT. Its translation: CASSVVAGASSGNTIYF.

The chain combines TRBV4-1 with TRBJ1-5, with TRBD1 identical over 7 bases. This CDR3 is built from 14 residues. The germline CDR1 and CDR2 sequences are MGHRA and YSYEKL. The V gene end was trimmed by 1 base and the J gene end by 5 bases; junction bases not matched to a gene: 2. CDR3 bases: TGCGCCAGCAGCCAAGGGCAGGGGGATCAGCCCCAGCATTTT. Its translation: CASSQGQGDQPQHF.

The genes are TRBV4-2 and TRBJ2-7, with D unresolved. The CDR3 is 17 residues long. V was shortened by 0 bases and J by 5 bases, with 20 bases between the two germline ends. Germline V lookup: CDR1 LGHNA, CDR2 YNFKEQ. The CDR3: CASSQDPTASEVDEQYF. CDR3 coding DNA: TGTGCCAGCAGCCAAGATCCGACCGCCAGTGAGGTGGACGAGCAGTACTTC.

The V gene is TRBV10-3, the J gene TRBJ1-1; D remains unclear. V was clipped by 2 bases and J by 0 bases, with 4 bases between them. The CDR3 has 13 residues. Germline lookup yields CDR1 ENHRY and CDR2 SYGVKD. The CDR3 spells CAISETLNTEAFF. The DNA for the CDR3 is TGTGCCATCAGTGAGACCCTGAACACTGAAGCTTTCTTT.

In nucleotides, the CDR3 is TGCAGCGTTGTAGGCAGACTCCAAGAGACCCAGTACTTC. Its protein product is CSVVGRLQETQYF. V gene TRBV29-1 combines with J gene TRBJ2-5; no clear D. This CDR3 has 13 residues. The germline V and J ends were trimmed by 4 bases and 1 base, with 10 bases remaining between them. CDR1 is SQVTM and CDR2 is ANQGSEA in the germline V gene.

This chain uses TRBV19 with TRBJ2-7, with D tentatively TRBD1 or TRBD2 (5 bases each). This CDR3 comprises 17 residues. Trimming left V 5 bases short and J 0 bases short, with 20 bases between. The germline V gene encodes CDR1 LNHDA and CDR2 SQIVND (reference sequence). Here the CDR3 reads CASSPSGALHFSYEQYF. In nucleotides, the CDR3 is TGTGCCAGTAGTCCGTCCGGGGCCCTACACTTCTCCTACGAGCAGTACTTC.

The chain combines TRBV29-1 with TRBJ2-3; TRBD2 matches 7 bases. CDR3 length: 15 amino acids. Trimming took 4 bases from V and 1 from J; bases not matched to a gene: 8. The V gene's germline CDR1 is SQVTM and CDR2 ANQGSEA. The CDR3 coding sequence is TGCAGCGTTGCATCCTCCCGGGGGGGCACAGATACGCAGTATTTT. Translating it yields CSVASSRGGTDTQYF.

This clone was seen only once. The CDR3 DNA follows: TGTGCCAGCAGCTCCTACAGGGGGAACTATGGCTACACCTTC. This gives the protein CASSSYRGNYGYTF. The chain uses TRBV7-2 and TRBJ1-2; 8 bases are shared with TRBD1. Germline V gene data show CDR1 as SGHTA and CDR2 as FQGNSA. J gave up 2 bases and V 4 bases, and 3 bases lay outside the gene matches. The CDR3 is 14 amino acids.

This rearrangement joins TRBV5-1 to TRBJ1-6, with no clear D. With 0 bases removed from V and 8 bases from J, the gap between germline ends came to 9 bases. The germline CDR1 and CDR2 sequences are SGHRS and YFSETQ. CDR3 length: 14 amino acids. CDR3 DNA sequence: TGCGCCAGCAGCTTGGAGGGAACTGATTCACCCCTCCACTTT. Translated, it gives CASSLEGTDSPLHF.

The genes are TRBV4-1 and TRBJ2-7; D gene unclear. CDR3 size: 14 residues. Germline values: CDR1 MGHRA, CDR2 YSYEKL. V lost 1 base and J 0 bases, leaving 7 bases between the germline ends. CDR3 amino acids: CASSQGPDSYEQYF. CDR3 nucleotide sequence: TGCGCCAGCAGCCAAGGCCCGGACTCCTACGAGCAGTACTTC.

The chain carries TRBV2 and TRBJ1-5, with 9 bases lining up with TRBD1. Per the germline V gene, CDR1 is SNHLY and CDR2 is FYNNEI. The CDR3 is 15 residues long. V lost 6 bases to trimming and J lost 2 bases; unmatched junction nucleotides: 5. The DNA for the CDR3 is TGTGCCAGCAGATGGACAGGGGAAGGCAATCAGCCCCAGCATTTT. Translating it yields CASRWTGEGNQPQHF. Full variable domain (remainder filled in from reference TRBV2 and TRBJ1-5): EPEVTQTPSHQVTQMGQEVILRCVPISNHLYFYWYRQILGQKVEFLVSFYNNEISEKSEIFDDQFSVERPDGSNFTLKIRSTKLEDSAMYFCASRWTGEGNQPQHFGDGTRLSIL.

This clone has just one count. The chain joins TRBV7-9 to TRBJ2-3, with 13 bases lining up with TRBD2. The length of the CDR3 is 16 residues. Germline V gives CDR1 SEHNR, CDR2 FQNEAQ (reference sequence). V was clipped by 4 bases and J by 2 bases; unmatched bases: 3. The CDR3 DNA follows: TGTGCCAGCAGCTACGGACTAGCGGGAGCCACAGATACGCAGTATTTT. Protein: CASSYGLAGATDTQYF.

This clone is a singleton in its sample. This rearrangement joins TRBV18 to TRBJ1-2; TRBD1 matches at 7 bases. The V segment lost 4 bases and the J segment 4 bases; nucleotides outside the gene matches: 6. Per germline, CDR1 KGHSH and CDR2 LQKENI. The CDR3 is made up of 14 amino acids. The chain's CDR3 is CASSLDRDSYGYTF. In DNA form, the CDR3 reads TGTGCCAGCTCACTCGACCGGGACAGCTATGGCTACACCTTC.